A single sample is the source of the 24 T cell receptor beta chains below, sequenced in a study of TET2 disruption in CD19-targeted CAR T cells. TCRdb's table, derived via immunoSEQ multiplex PCR, lists solely in-frame clones and lacks some. This sample's clone table lists 25,000 or so clones. Their antigens remain unidentified. The treatment denotes: autologous CTL019 cells: CD19 CAR with 4-1BB and CD3 zeta domains. Sequenced here: CD8- CAR+ T cells sorted from cultured blood T cells, sampled for CD19 CAR T cell therapy. As to subset: CD8-negative CAR-positive T cells from the infusion product. Source of these receptors: a man aged 65 to 85 with chronic lymphocytic leukemia.

As to this clone: The read finishes 3 residues shy of the CDR3 end, and the germline J gene is used to complete it. The chain carries TRBV5-1 and TRBJ2-7; D is perhaps TRBD1 (6 bases). CDR3 length: 14 amino acids. V was pared by 5 bases and J by 0 bases, with 12 bases between. Germline V gives CDR1 SGHRS, CDR2 YFSETQ. CDR3 DNA, as far as it was read: TGCGCCAGCAGGGAACAGGGTAACTCCTACGAG. This translates into CASREQGNSYE. The CDR3 in its entirety is CASREQGNSYEQYF. Complete variable domain (other parts from reference TRBV5-1 and TRBJ2-7): KAGVTQTPRYLIKTRGQQVTLSCSPISGHRSVSWYQQTPGQGLQFLFEYFSETQRNKGNFPGRFSGRQFSNSRSEMNVSTLELGDSALYLCASREQGNSYEQYFGPGTRLTVT.

Worth noting for this clone: With the read ending 3 residues before the CDR3 end, the germline J gene is used to fill in that end. This chain connects TRBV19 to TRBJ1-2; 7 nucleotides line up with TRBD1. Germline assignment: CDR1 LNHDA and CDR2 SQIVND (reference sequence). The CDR3 consists of 13 residues. The CDR3 loop is CASMDRQGYDYTF. Incomplete CDR3 DNA: TGTGCCAGTATGGACAGGCAGGGATACGAC.

In the case of this clone: Read sequence stops 3 residues before the CDR3 end, and the germline J gene provides the missing end. The V gene is TRBV29-1, the J gene TRBJ2-7; 8 bases are a match to TRBD2. Germline lookup yields CDR1 SQVTM and CDR2 ANQGSEA. With 4 bases clipped from V and 6 bases from J, the junction kept 8 bases outside the gene matches. This CDR3 contains 13 residues. CDR3 bases read: TGCAGCGTTGTCGGCCGGGGGGGCGGCGAG. Translating it yields CSVVGRGGGE. The entire CDR3 protein reads CSVVGRGGGEQYF.

A word on this clone: The CDR3 end is not reached by the read, which stops 3 residues before it; the germline J gene fills it in. The V gene is TRBV7-9, the J gene TRBJ2-4; the match to TRBD2 covers 7 bases. CDR1 SEHNR and CDR2 FQNEAQ come from the germline V gene (reference sequence). CDR3 size: 13 residues. The sequenced part of the CDR3 DNA is TGTGCCAGCAGCCTCGGGTTCCGCGGGGGT. Its translation is CASSLGFRGG. The entire CDR3 protein is CASSLGFRGGQYF.

As for this clone: Read coverage stops 3 residues before the CDR3 terminus; the germline J gene supplies the remainder. The V and J genes are TRBV20-1 and TRBJ1-6; D is ambiguous. This CDR3 comprises 16 residues. The V and J ends lost 0 bases and 8 bases respectively, with 17 bases between them. Per germline, CDR1 DFQATT and CDR2 SNEGSKA (reference sequence). The CDR3 region is CSARDQRGPVDSPLHF. The part of the CDR3 DNA that was read is TGCAGTGCTAGAGACCAGCGAGGCCCTGTTGATTCACCC.

Details on this clone: The read terminates 3 residues ahead of where the CDR3 ends, so the germline J gene completes it. The V gene is TRBV6-1, the J gene TRBJ2-5, with D perhaps matching TRBD2 (5 bases). CDR1 and CDR2 (germline): MNHNS, SASEGT. The length of the CDR3 is 16 residues. Trimming removed 4 bases from V and 1 base from J, with 16 bases in between. The covered CDR3 bases are TGTGCCAGCAGTGGATCCGGGGTGGGCACCCAAGAGACC. It codes for CASSGSGVGTQET. In full, the CDR3 reads CASSGSGVGTQETQYF.

A remark on this clone: With the read ending 3 residues before the CDR3 end, the germline J gene is used to fill in that end. The genes are TRBV12-3 or TRBV12-4 and TRBJ2-7, with 7 bases matching TRBD1. There are 13 residues in the CDR3. V trimming: 6 bases; J trimming: 1 base; junction bases outside the gene matches: 3. The CDR3 protein is CASRRQGSYEQYF. The sequenced CDR3 bases are TGTGCCAGCAGACGACAGGGTTCCTACGAG.

In regard to this clone: The read ends 3 residues early relative to the CDR3; the germline J gene fills the gap. The chain carries TRBV20-1 and TRBJ1-1; D gene ambiguous. V dropped 3 bases and J dropped 0 bases, with 14 bases sitting between them. Germline values: CDR1 DFQATT, CDR2 SNEGSKA (reference sequence). The CDR3 covers 15 residues. CDR3 sequence reads: CSASWFTPMNTEAFF. The covered CDR3 bases are TGCAGTGCTAGTTGGTTCACACCAATGAACACTGAA.

Note on this clone: The read terminates 3 residues ahead of where the CDR3 ends, so the germline J gene completes it. The chain links TRBV28 to TRBJ1-1, with 7 bases that match TRBD1. Germline CDR1 reads MDHEN; CDR2 reads SYDVKM. This CDR3 is 15 amino acids long. With 11 bases clipped from V and 0 bases from J, the junction kept 12 bases outside the gene matches. The CDR3 here is CAHRTKGTVNTEAFF. The DNA read from the CDR3 is TGTGCCCATCGAACGAAGGGGACAGTGAACACTGAA.

A remark on this clone: The CDR3 end lies 3 residues beyond the end of the read and is filled in from the germline J gene. The chain is built from TRBV10-3 and TRBJ1-2; 9 bases match TRBD1. CDR3 length: 13 residues. Germline CDR1 is ENHRY and CDR2 is SYGVKD. V lost 10 bases to trimming and J lost 2 bases; unmatched junction nucleotides: 5. The sequenced part of the CDR3 DNA is TGTGCCAGTAGGACAGGGGAGAACTATGGC. It specifies CASRTGENYG. In full, the CDR3 is CASRTGENYGYTF.

Details on this clone: The read terminates 3 residues before the CDR3 end, so the remaining end is supplied by the germline J gene. The rearrangement uses TRBV5-4 and TRBJ2-4; D possibly corresponds to TRBD2 (6 bases). The CDR3 totals 14 residues. Per germline, CDR1 SGHNT and CDR2 YYREEE (reference sequence). The CDR3 loop reads CASSARERQGGQYF. Partial CDR3 DNA: TGTGCCAGCAGCGCCCGGGAGAGGCAGGGTGGT.

Note on this clone: The read is 3 residues too short to cover the CDR3 end, so that end is filled in from the germline J gene. The V call is TRBV28, the J call TRBJ1-2; TRBD1 might be the D (5 bases). CDR3 size: 14 residues. CDR1 and CDR2 from the germline V gene are MDHEN and SYDVKM. Trimming took off 8 bases at V and 1 base at J, with 14 bases between the two ends. The part of the CDR3 DNA that was read is TGTGCCAGCGCAGGGACTGGAGGTAACTATGGC. This sequence encodes CASAGTGGNYG. The whole CDR3 sequence is CASAGTGGNYGYTF.

CDR3 in amino acids: CASSPPGGENEQFF. The DNA read from the CDR3 is TGTGCCAGCTCACCGCCGGGGGGGGAAAATGAG. The chain has TRBV18 and TRBJ2-1; 8 bases line up with TRBD2. The CDR3 extends 3 residues past the end of the read, so its final part is completed from the germline J gene. The V and J ends lost 3 bases and 7 bases, in that order; junction bases with no gene match: 5. This CDR3 spans 14 amino acids. Germline V gene data show CDR1 as KGHSH and CDR2 as LQKENI.

A word on this clone: Other DNA sequences in this sample translate to the same CDR3. The CDR3 sequence is CSASPGYTIYF. The part of the CDR3 DNA that was read is TGCAGTGCCTCACCCGGGTACACC. The chain employs TRBV20-1 and TRBJ1-3; D unresolved. The DNA ends 3 residues before the CDR3 does, and the rest of the CDR3 is filled in from the germline J gene. From germline, CDR1 is DFQATT and CDR2 SNEGSKA (reference sequence). V shed 6 bases and J shed 8 bases, with 11 bases lying between them. This CDR3 is built from 11 residues.

In regard to this clone: The CDR3 extends 3 residues past the end of the read, so its final part is completed from the germline J gene. This same CDR3 is encoded by further DNA sequences in the sample. The chain links TRBV5-5 to TRBJ1-2; TRBD1 agrees at 8 bases. The CDR3 extends over 14 amino acids. Per germline, CDR1 SGHKS and CDR2 YYEKEE (reference sequence). CDR3 protein: CASSADQGARGYTF. Partial CDR3 DNA: TGTGCCAGCAGCGCCGATCAGGGGGCTCGTGGT.

In regard to this clone: The read stops 3 residues short of the end of the CDR3; the missing end is completed from the germline J gene. The chain uses TRBV10-1 and TRBJ2-7; a weak D match, TRBD1 (5 bases). This CDR3 has 14 residues. The germline gives CDR1 WNHNN, CDR2 SYGVQD (reference sequence). V lost 7 bases, J lost 5 bases, and 18 bases lay in between. This CDR3 reads CASTRQGPLNEQYF. The DNA read from the CDR3 is TGCGCCAGCACCAGGCAGGGCCCGCTCAACGAG.

Remarks on this clone: Sequencing ends 3 residues short of the CDR3 end; the germline J gene provides the rest. The chain couples TRBV5-1 to TRBJ1-2, with D tentatively TRBD1 (5 bases). CDR3 size: 15 residues. In germline, CDR1 is SGHRS, CDR2 YFSETQ. The V and J ends lost 2 bases and 3 bases respectively, with 14 bases between them. The CDR3 here is CASSFLPVGDYGYTF. The CDR3 DNA, read in part, is TGCGCCAGCAGCTTCTTGCCTGTAGGGGACTATGGC.

Notes on this clone: From the germline J gene comes the end of the CDR3, since the read stops 3 residues before it. The chain has TRBV4-1 and TRBJ2-2; 10 bases are a match to TRBD1. This CDR3 has 15 amino acids. Germline loops: CDR1 MGHRA, CDR2 YSYEKL. Trimming cost V 4 bases and J 4 bases; bases outside gene matches: 3. The DNA read from the CDR3 is TGCGCCAGCAGCCCTCGGACAGGGGGCACCGGGGAG. This translates into CASSPRTGGTGE. The entire CDR3 is CASSPRTGGTGELFF.

Points on this clone: The sequenced fragment ends 3 residues before the CDR3 boundary, so the rest is inferred from the germline J gene. V gene TRBV6-1 combines with J gene TRBJ2-1; 12 bases are a match to TRBD2. The J segment lost 5 bases and the V segment lost 3 bases, leaving 2 bases of the junction unmatched. The CDR3 length is 15 residues. Germline CDR1 and CDR2: MNHNS and SASEGT. CDR3 sequence reads: CASSDLAGGHNEQFF. CDR3 DNA, as far as it was read: TGTGCCAGCAGTGATCTAGCGGGGGGGCACAATGAG.

As to this clone: The CDR3 goes on 3 residues after the read ends, and that part is filled in from the germline J gene. The chain uses TRBV18 and TRBJ1-1; tentatively, D is TRBD1 (5 bases). V was cut by 8 bases and J by 1 base, with 11 bases left in between. The CDR3 has 13 residues. Germline V lookup: CDR1 KGHSH, CDR2 LQKENI. The CDR3 sequence is CASQGRANTEAFF. Partial CDR3 DNA: TGTGCCAGCCAAGGCAGGGCGAACACTGAA.

Turning to this clone: The read falls 3 residues short of the CDR3 end, and the missing part is taken from the germline J gene. This chain links TRBV7-2 with TRBJ2-7; 11 bases line up with TRBD2. V shed 5 bases and J 6 bases; nucleotides not matched to a gene: 9. CDR1 and CDR2 from the germline V gene are SGHTA and FQGNSA. This CDR3 contains 15 residues. The CDR3 here is CASSPGSTSGVEQYF. CDR3 DNA (partial): TGTGCCAGCAGCCCAGGGTCGACTAGCGGGGTCGAG.

To note about this clone: The CDR3 goes on 3 residues after the read ends, and that part is filled in from the germline J gene. The chain carries TRBV28 and TRBJ1-1, with D possibly TRBD1 on 5 matching bases. CDR1 is MDHEN and CDR2 is SYDVKM in the germline V gene. V lost 6 bases, J lost 0 bases, and 17 bases lay in between. This CDR3 is 16 amino acids long. The CDR3 DNA, read in part, is TGTGCCAGCAGCCTCCAGGGATTTCATATGAACACTGAA. It is translated as CASSLQGFHMNTE. In full, the CDR3 reads CASSLQGFHMNTEAFF.

About this clone itself: An end of the junction differs from the germline gene, which may be a read error. The read comes to an end 3 residues before the CDR3 does, leaving the germline J gene to fill in the end. Other DNA sequences in this specimen translate into the identical CDR3. This sequence joins TRBV10-1 and TRBJ1-2, with 9 bases matching TRBD1. This CDR3 region has 17 residues. Germline values: CDR1 WNHNN, CDR2 SYGVQD (reference sequence). CDR3 in amino acids: CASSESGTGGFNYGYTF. The CDR3 DNA, read in part, is TGCGCCAGCAGTGAGTCTGGTACAGGGGGCTTTAACTATGGT.

CDR3: CSATSWGGVQTQYF. The sequenced CDR3 bases are TGCAGTGCAACCTCCTGGGGGGGGGTGCAGACC. V is TRBV20-1 and J is TRBJ2-5, with TRBD2 matching over 7 bases. The read falls 3 residues short of the CDR3 end, and the missing part is taken from the germline J gene. The CDR3 has 14 residues. Germline CDR1 is DFQATT and CDR2 is SNEGSKA (reference sequence). V trimming: 6 bases; J trimming: 6 bases; junction bases outside the gene matches: 13.